Below, 9 T cell receptor beta chains from the same sample are listed, as sequenced in a study of T cell repertoires in ileal Crohn's disease. Using immunoSEQ multiplex PCR, the repertoire was profiled, and TCRdb retains in-frame clones only, with some absent. Of around 6,000 clones listed, 82% are singletons. The source material was ileal tissue. Receptors were obtained from an adult with Crohn's disease.

The V gene is TRBV19, the J gene TRBJ2-1; 7 bases are a match to TRBD2. After removal of 1 base from V and 2 bases from J, the junction contained 5 bases not matched to a gene. From germline, CDR1 is LNHDA and CDR2 SQIVND (reference sequence). The CDR3 has 16 residues. CDR3 bases: TGTGCCAGTAGTATAGGGGAGGGTCTGACCTACAATGAGCAGTTCTTC. Its protein product is CASSIGEGLTYNEQFF.

This chain links TRBV7-9 with TRBJ1-4; 7 positions agree with TRBD1. Per germline, CDR1 SEHNR and CDR2 FQNEAQ (reference sequence). With V trimmed by 5 bases and J by 5 bases, 5 bases remained unmatched. This CDR3 has 14 amino acids. The CDR3 bases are TGTGCCAGCAGCCCGGGACAGTCAAATGAAAAACTGTTTTTT. Residues: CASSPGQSNEKLFF.

With respect to this clone: Other DNA sequences in this specimen translate into the identical CDR3. The CDR3 sequence is CASSIDRGSYEQYF. In nucleotides, the CDR3 is TGTGCCAGTAGTATCGACAGGGGGTCCTACGAGCAGTACTTC. The chain couples TRBV19 to TRBJ2-7; 9 bases align to TRBD1. Germline V gives CDR1 LNHDA, CDR2 SQIVND (reference sequence). The CDR3 runs 14 residues. Trimming cost V 3 bases and J 1 base; bases outside gene matches: 1.

This clone occurred a few times. The V and J genes are TRBV13 and TRBJ2-7, with TRBD1 as a possible D gene (6 bases). The CDR3 has 15 residues. The germline V and J ends were trimmed by 2 bases and 2 bases, with 13 bases remaining between them. Germline V CDR1 and CDR2: PRHDT, FYEKMQ (reference sequence). The CDR3 sequence is CASSLHREVAYEQYF. CDR3 nucleotide sequence: TGTGCCAGCAGCTTACACAGGGAAGTGGCCTACGAGCAGTACTTC.

This chain uses TRBV7-9 with TRBJ1-5; possible D gene TRBD1, 6 bases. CDR1 is SEHNR and CDR2 is FQNEAQ in the germline V gene (reference sequence). This CDR3 spans 16 amino acids. Deletions cut 4 bases from V and 4 bases from J, with 17 bases between. The CDR3 sequence: CASSYTTGSGNQPQHF. In DNA, the CDR3 is TGTGCCAGCAGCTATACCACAGGGTCGGGGAATCAGCCCCAGCATTTT.

This clone appeared a single time. The chain combines TRBV2 with TRBJ2-7, with a weak D call TRBD1 (5 bases). The V end was cut by 1 base, the J end by 0 bases, with 7 bases between. This CDR3 has 14 residues. Per germline, CDR1 SNHLY and CDR2 FYNNEI. CDR3: CASSEVTASYEQYF. CDR3 nucleotides: TGTGCCAGCAGTGAAGTGACAGCCTCCTACGAGCAGTACTTC.

The chain is built from TRBV27 and TRBJ1-4; 7 nucleotides line up with TRBD1. Germline values: CDR1 MNHEY, CDR2 SMNVEV (reference sequence). The CDR3 contains 14 residues. V lost 3 bases to trimming and J lost 5 bases; unmatched junction nucleotides: 3. This CDR3 is CASSFGRGNEKLFF. CDR3 DNA sequence: TGTGCCAGCAGTTTCGGCAGGGGGAATGAAAAACTGTTTTTT.

V is TRBV5-1 and J is TRBJ2-3, with 9 bases identical to TRBD1. The CDR3 is made up of 17 amino acids. The germline gives CDR1 SGHRS, CDR2 YFSETQ. V lost 2 bases to trimming and J lost 0 bases; unmatched junction nucleotides: 7. The CDR3 sequence is CASSFWTGAPSTDTQYF. CDR3 nucleotide sequence: TGCGCCAGCAGCTTCTGGACAGGGGCGCCCAGCACAGATACGCAGTATTTT.

This rearrangement joins TRBV19 to TRBJ2-1, with D possibly matching TRBD2 (6 bases). Trimming took 10 bases from V and 0 from J, leaving 13 bases between them. The V gene's germline CDR1 is LNHDA and CDR2 SQIVND (reference sequence). The CDR3 consists of 14 residues. The CDR3 is CATSKRVSYNEQFF. As DNA, the CDR3 is TGTGCCACCTCAAAGCGGGTCTCCTACAATGAGCAGTTCTTC.